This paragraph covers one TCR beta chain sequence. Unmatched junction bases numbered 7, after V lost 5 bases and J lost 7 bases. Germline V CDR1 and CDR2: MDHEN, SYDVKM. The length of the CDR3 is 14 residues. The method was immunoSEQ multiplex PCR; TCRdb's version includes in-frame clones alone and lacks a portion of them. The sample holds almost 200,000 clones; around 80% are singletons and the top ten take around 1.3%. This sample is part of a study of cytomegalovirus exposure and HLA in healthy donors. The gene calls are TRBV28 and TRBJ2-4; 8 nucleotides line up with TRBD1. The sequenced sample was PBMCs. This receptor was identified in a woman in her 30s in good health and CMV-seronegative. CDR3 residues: CASSVSAGGNIQYF. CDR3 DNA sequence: TGTGCCAGCAGTGTTTCGGCAGGGGGCAACATTCAGTACTTC.